This TCR beta chain was recovered during a study of identical twins. Study conclusions and caveats: Modelling approaches yielded underestimates of out-of-frame TCR alpha sharing between monozygotic twins.

Concerning this clonotype itself: Its antigen is as yet unknown.

CDR1 and CDR2 (germline): LGHDT, YNNKEL (reference sequence). The CDR3 totals 15 residues. Trimming stripped 11 bases from V and 6 bases from J, with 25 bases between. TCRdb re-called the 5' RACE reads through MiXCR, storing one row per CDR3 protein. The sample records about 340,000 distinct CDR3 sequences, 9% to 15% being singletons. This same sample was also taken into another study, of yellow fever vaccine responses in identical twins.

This receptor was identified in a woman under 30 in good health. The chain couples TRBV3-1 to TRBJ1-2; D is uncertain. Sample: CD8+ T cells sorted from blood. The CDR3 DNA is TGTGCCTCCACCCAAGCTTTCGGGAAGGGCGATGGCTACACCTTC. Protein sequence: CASTQAFGKGDGYTF.